This T cell receptor beta chain originates from a study of blood T cell repertoires in COVID-19. Study information: Samples representing acute and convalescent COVID-19 were sourced from the United States, Italy and Spain. PBMCs, B-cell-depleted T cells, or T cells provided the cDNA or gDNA that made up the material.

The CDR3 covers 15 residues. Trimming removed 3 bases from V and 4 bases from J; junction bases left unmatched: 4. Germline V CDR1 and CDR2: KGHSH, LQKENI. Original analysis: Estimates of nucleated cell counts were drawn from the amplification of reference gene primers. Clones were read by immunoSEQ multiplex PCR, and TCRdb kept only the in-frame ones, dropping some. The V and J calls and clone size were taken over from that table, and D and trimming were inferred from the DNA. Among 55,000 to 80,000 clones listed, about 81% were seen once. Source material: peripheral blood. This chain uses TRBV18 with TRBJ1-1; 11 nucleotides align to TRBD1. The TCR comes from a human donor in a cohort sampled during active COVID-19. CDR3 region: CASSPGQGAGTEAFF. CDR3 in DNA: TGTGCCAGCTCACCCGGACAGGGGGCGGGCACTGAAGCTTTCTTT.